A single sample is the source of the 10 T cell receptor beta chains below, sequenced in a study of cytomegalovirus exposure and HLA in healthy donors. The study ran its PCR with 60 Vbeta and 13 Jbeta primers. Only in-frame clones appear in the TCRdb table, and some are missing; sequencing was by immunoSEQ multiplex PCR. The sample records approximately 160,000 clones, about 75% being singletons. The sequenced sample consisted of PBMCs. The receptor set was obtained from a man between 18 and 29 years old in good health and CMV-seronegative.

The J gene is TRBJ1-2, the V gene TRBV28; possibly TRBD1 for D (6 bases). The CDR3 is 17 residues long. Per the germline V gene, CDR1 is MDHEN and CDR2 is SYDVKM. V lost 5 bases and J 3 bases, leaving 22 bases between the germline ends. The CDR3 region has the DNA TGTGCCAGCAGTCCAACAGGGTCGGCAATAACCTACTATGGCTACACCTTC. Translation gives CASSPTGSAITYYGYTF.

The CDR3 here is CASSSTGGSYEQYF. CDR3 DNA: TGTGCCAGCAGCTCCACGGGTGGATCCTACGAGCAGTACTTC. The chain joins TRBV11-3 to TRBJ2-7; unclear D gene. Germline V gene data show CDR1 as SGHNT and CDR2 as YENEEA. The V end was cut by 4 bases, the J end by 1 base, with 11 bases between. The CDR3 spans 14 residues.

The chain employs TRBV11-1 and TRBJ2-1, with 10 bases matching TRBD2. V gave up 6 bases and J gave up 2 bases; unmatched junction bases: 10. Germline V gene sequence: CDR1 SGHAT, CDR2 FQDESV (reference sequence). CDR3 length: 17 residues. CDR3 residues: CASRGLKREGPYNEQFF. CDR3 DNA: TGTGCCAGCAGAGGCTTGAAGCGGGAGGGACCCTACAATGAGCAGTTCTTC.

This chain links TRBV28 with TRBJ1-5; TRBD1 might be the D (5 bases). Germline CDR1 reads MDHEN; CDR2 reads SYDVKM. The CDR3 extends over 15 amino acids. V dropped 3 bases and J dropped 1 base, with 10 bases sitting between them. The CDR3: CASSFRAGSNQPQHF. Here the CDR3 DNA reads TGTGCCAGCAGTTTCCGGGCAGGGAGCAATCAGCCCCAGCATTTT.

The chain links TRBV10-3 to TRBJ1-2, with unresolved D. CDR1 and CDR2 from the germline V gene are ENHRY and SYGVKD. The V and J ends lost 0 bases and 2 bases respectively, with 7 bases between them. The CDR3 consists of 14 residues. CDR3 amino acids: CAISESYGNYGYTF. The CDR3 coding sequence is TGTGCCATCAGTGAGTCTTACGGGAACTATGGCTACACCTTC.

In this sample, this clone turned up once. V gene TRBV19 combines with J gene TRBJ2-3, with TRBD2 matching over 16 bases. CDR3 size: 15 residues. V shed 7 bases and J 9 bases; nucleotides not matched to a gene: 7. Germline values: CDR1 LNHDA, CDR2 SQIVND (reference sequence). CDR3 in amino acids: CASNTGLAGGDTQYF. CDR3 coding DNA: TGTGCCAGTAATACGGGACTAGCGGGAGGGGACACGCAGTATTTT.

This clone was recorded once. The chain combines TRBV20-1 with TRBJ2-7; a possible D gene is TRBD2 (5 bases). Germline loops: CDR1 DFQATT, CDR2 SNEGSKA (reference sequence). The CDR3 is 11 amino acids. V gave up 3 bases and J gave up 6 bases, with 9 bases separating them. CDR3 nucleotide sequence: TGCAGTGCTAGGTCGGGGTTCGAGCAGTACTTC. Translating it yields CSARSGFEQYF.

The chain joins TRBV4-1 to TRBJ2-1; D possibly corresponds to TRBD2 (7 bases). Trimming left V 0 bases short and J 2 bases short, with 11 bases between. This CDR3 has 16 amino acids. CDR1 and CDR2 from the germline V gene are MGHRA and YSYEKL. The CDR3 protein is CASSQEGGGAYNEQFF. The CDR3 DNA follows: TGCGCCAGCAGCCAAGAGGGGGGGGGCGCCTACAATGAGCAGTTCTTC.

The V and J genes are TRBV7-2 and TRBJ2-1; TRBD2 matches 9 bases. The CDR3 contains 17 residues. CDR1 and CDR2 from the germline V gene are SGHTA and FQGNSA. The J segment lost 6 bases and the V segment lost 0 bases, leaving 9 bases of the junction unmatched. CDR3 sequence reads: CASSLAPASGNLNEQFF. In DNA, the CDR3 is TGTGCCAGCAGCTTAGCGCCGGCTAGCGGGAATCTCAATGAGCAGTTCTTC.

The V call is TRBV5-1, the J call TRBJ2-5; possibly TRBD1 for D (5 bases). The V gene lost 4 bases and the J gene lost 3 bases, with 13 bases spanning the gap. The CDR3 spans 14 residues. CDR1 is SGHRS, CDR2 YFSETQ, per germline. The CDR3 here is CASSTTPREETQYF. In DNA form, the CDR3 reads TGCGCCAGCAGCACCACCCCCAGGGAAGAGACCCAGTACTTC.